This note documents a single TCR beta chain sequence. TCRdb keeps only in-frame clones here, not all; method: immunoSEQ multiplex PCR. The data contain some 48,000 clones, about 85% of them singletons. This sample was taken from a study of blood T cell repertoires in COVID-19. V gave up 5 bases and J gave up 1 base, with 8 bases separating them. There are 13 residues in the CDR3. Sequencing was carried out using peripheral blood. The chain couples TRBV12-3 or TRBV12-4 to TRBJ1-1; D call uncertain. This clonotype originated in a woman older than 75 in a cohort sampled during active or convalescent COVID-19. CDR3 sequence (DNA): TGTGCCAGCAGTCTCACCAGGAACACTGAAGCTTTCTTT. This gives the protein CASSLTRNTEAFF.